Listed below are T cell receptor beta chains from one sample, sequenced in a study of T cells in Graves' hyperthyroidism and ophthalmopathy. TCRdb reprocessed the multiplex PCR reads via MiXCR and lists one record per CDR3 protein. The sample has some 300,000 distinct CDR3 sequences, roughly 15% seen once. The source material was blood. The source of these receptors is a man younger than 45 with Graves' hyperthyroidism. Each CDR3 is given with its conserved first and last residue. Fields, in order: clone size, J gene, D gene, V gene, CDR3 protein, CDR3 DNA. The D gene is left open where the match is weak. Some rows mark clone size as missing; the rest say once, few, many or name a class of expanded clone.

clone size: many
J gene: TRBJ2-1
D gene: TRBD2
V gene: TRBV20-1
CDR3 protein: CSATTRGGSSYNEQFF
CDR3 DNA: TGCAGTGCTACCACTCGCGGGGGGAGCTCCTACAATGAGCAGTTCTTC

clone size: .
J gene: TRBJ2-7
D gene: .
V gene: TRBV4-1
CDR3 protein: CASSQGRGAHEQYF
CDR3 DNA: TGCGCCAGCAGCCAGGGCAGGGGGGCCCACGAGCAGTACTTC

clone size: many
J gene: TRBJ1-5
D gene: .
V gene: TRBV20-1
CDR3 protein: CSANSNQPQHF
CDR3 DNA: TGCAGTGCTAACAGCAATCAGCCCCAGCATTTT

clone size: .
J gene: TRBJ1-5
D gene: TRBD1
V gene: TRBV5-1
CDR3 protein: CASGQGPDQPQHF
CDR3 DNA: TGCGCCAGCGGACAGGGTCCGGATCAGCCCCAGCATTTT

clone size: few
J gene: TRBJ1-1
D gene: .
V gene: TRBV7-2
CDR3 protein: CASSPALTRNTEAFF
CDR3 DNA: TGTGCCAGCAGCCCGGCCCTCACTAGGAACACTGAAGCTTTCTTT

clone size: many
J gene: TRBJ1-1
D gene: .
V gene: TRBV30
CDR3 protein: CAWGEEAFF
CDR3 DNA: TGTGCCTGGGGAGAGGAAGCTTTCTTT

clone size: few
J gene: TRBJ2-1
D gene: .
V gene: TRBV11-2
CDR3 protein: CASSLGAGSEQFF
CDR3 DNA: TGTGCCAGCAGCCTAGGGGCCGGGAGTGAGCAGTTCTTC

clone size: many
J gene: TRBJ1-6
D gene: .
V gene: TRBV10-3
CDR3 protein: CAISPLLGGHNNSPLHF
CDR3 DNA: TGTGCCATCTCTCCCCTTTTGGGGGGACATAATAATTCACCCCTCCACTTT

clone size: many
J gene: TRBJ2-1
D gene: .
V gene: TRBV27
CDR3 protein: CASSYSGSSYNEQFF
CDR3 DNA: TGTGCCAGCAGTTATAGCGGTAGCTCCTACAATGAGCAGTTCTTC

clone size: .
J gene: TRBJ2-3
D gene: TRBD2
V gene: TRBV9
CDR3 protein: CASSAGLAGVNPTDTQYF
CDR3 DNA: TGTGCCAGCAGCGCCGGACTAGCGGGAGTCAACCCCACAGATACGCAGTATTTT

clone size: few
J gene: TRBJ1-4
D gene: TRBD1
V gene: TRBV6-5
CDR3 protein: CASSYTSTGENEKLFF
CDR3 DNA: TGTGCCAGCAGTTACACATCGACAGGGGAGAACGAAAAACTGTTTTTT

clone size: many
J gene: TRBJ2-2
D gene: .
V gene: TRBV5-1
CDR3 protein: CASSGGDGVHTGELFF
CDR3 DNA: TGCGCCAGCAGCGGGGGAGACGGGGTTCACACCGGGGAGCTGTTTTTT

clone size: many
J gene: TRBJ2-3
D gene: TRBD2
V gene: TRBV28
CDR3 protein: CASSDAGVSTDTQYF
CDR3 DNA: TGTGCCAGCAGTGACGCGGGAGTGTCAACAGATACGCAGTATTTT

clone size: many
J gene: TRBJ2-7
D gene: .
V gene: TRBV11-2
CDR3 protein: CASTLGATYEQYF
CDR3 DNA: TGTGCCAGCACCTTGGGGGCCACCTACGAGCAGTACTTC

clone size: few
J gene: TRBJ2-2
D gene: .
V gene: TRBV7-9
CDR3 protein: CASSEGAWRVTGELFF
CDR3 DNA: TGTGCCAGCAGCGAGGGGGCTTGGAGGGTTACCGGGGAGCTGTTTTTT

clone size: few
J gene: TRBJ2-2
D gene: .
V gene: TRBV29-1
CDR3 protein: CSVGGLDGPGELFF
CDR3 DNA: TGCAGCGTTGGCGGGCTAGATGGGCCCGGGGAGCTGTTTTTT

clone size: many
J gene: TRBJ2-5
D gene: .
V gene: TRBV20-1
CDR3 protein: CSARFPTQETQYF
CDR3 DNA: TGCAGTGCTAGGTTTCCGACCCAAGAGACCCAGTACTTC

clone size: .
J gene: TRBJ1-2
D gene: .
V gene: TRBV19
CDR3 protein: CASSQGRSYGYTF
CDR3 DNA: TGTGCCAGTAGTCAAGGACGATCCTATGGCTACACCTTC

clone size: few
J gene: TRBJ2-5
D gene: TRBD1
V gene: TRBV20-1
CDR3 protein: CSAIPIISTGRRKETQYF
CDR3 DNA: TGCAGTGCTATACCAATAATTTCGACAGGGCGTAGAAAAGAGACCCAGTACTTC

clone size: few
J gene: TRBJ1-2
D gene: .
V gene: TRBV20-1
CDR3 protein: CSATTEGSGYTF
CDR3 DNA: TGCAGTGCTACGACAGAAGGAAGTGGCTACACCTTC

clone size: many
J gene: TRBJ2-7
D gene: .
V gene: TRBV27
CDR3 protein: CASRRTTSGRSSYEQYF
CDR3 DNA: TGTGCCAGCAGGCGGACGACCTCTGGCAGGAGCTCCTACGAGCAGTACTTC

clone size: many
J gene: TRBJ1-6
D gene: .
V gene: TRBV3-1
CDR3 protein: CASSQGINSPLHF
CDR3 DNA: TGTGCCAGCAGCCAGGGGATTAATTCACCCCTCCACTTT

clone size: .
J gene: TRBJ2-3
D gene: .
V gene: TRBV11-2
CDR3 protein: CASSSEVGLYTDTQYF
CDR3 DNA: TGTGCCAGCAGCTCGGAGGTTGGCTTATACACAGATACGCAGTATTTT

clone size: .
J gene: TRBJ1-3
D gene: .
V gene: TRBV7-9
CDR3 protein: CAGSWRGYSGNTIYF
CDR3 DNA: TGTGCCGGCAGCTGGAGGGGGTACTCTGGAAACACCATATATTTT

clone size: few
J gene: TRBJ2-3
D gene: TRBD2
V gene: TRBV20-1
CDR3 protein: CSANFAIGRDTQYF
CDR3 DNA: TGCAGTGCCAATTTTGCGATCGGGAGGGATACGCAGTATTTT

clone size: many
J gene: TRBJ1-1
D gene: TRBD1
V gene: TRBV5-1
CDR3 protein: CASSPGTGGLFTEAFF
CDR3 DNA: TGCGCCAGCAGCCCTGGGACAGGGGGGTTATTCACTGAAGCTTTCTTT

clone size: few
J gene: TRBJ2-7
D gene: .
V gene: TRBV4-1
CDR3 protein: CASSQTVTSSWYEQYF
CDR3 DNA: TGCGCCAGCAGCCAAACTGTCACTAGCAGCTGGTACGAGCAGTACTTC

clone size: .
J gene: TRBJ2-7
D gene: .
V gene: TRBV5-4
CDR3 protein: CASSPEPEMDYEQYF
CDR3 DNA: TGTGCCAGCAGCCCCGAACCCGAAATGGACTACGAGCAGTACTTC

clone size: few
J gene: TRBJ1-2
D gene: TRBD1
V gene: TRBV4-1
CDR3 protein: CASSQLGVTGVDGYTF
CDR3 DNA: TGCGCCAGCAGCCAACTCGGGGTGACAGGGGTGGATGGCTACACCTTC

clone size: few
J gene: TRBJ1-1
D gene: .
V gene: TRBV9
CDR3 protein: CASSADAQGEAFF
CDR3 DNA: TGTGCCAGCAGCGCCGACGCCCAGGGTGAAGCTTTCTTT

clone size: many
J gene: TRBJ2-7
D gene: .
V gene: TRBV5-1
CDR3 protein: CASSQGAPDYEQYF
CDR3 DNA: TGCGCCAGCAGTCAAGGGGCCCCTGACTACGAGCAGTACTTC

clone size: .
J gene: TRBJ2-1
D gene: .
V gene: TRBV10-3
CDR3 protein: CAISLQSGLSYNEQFF
CDR3 DNA: TGTGCCATCAGTCTTCAGAGCGGGCTTTCCTACAATGAGCAGTTCTTC

clone size: .
J gene: TRBJ2-7
D gene: TRBD2
V gene: TRBV7-6
CDR3 protein: CASSLKREDLYEQYF
CDR3 DNA: TGTGCCAGCAGCTTAAAGCGGGAGGACCTCTACGAGCAGTACTTC

clone size: many
J gene: TRBJ2-7
D gene: .
V gene: TRBV30
CDR3 protein: CAWTQRASLHEQYF
CDR3 DNA: TGTGCCTGGACCCAGCGGGCCTCCCTTCACGAGCAGTACTTC

clone size: few
J gene: TRBJ2-7
D gene: TRBD2
V gene: TRBV27
CDR3 protein: CASSSGLAGGKVYEQYF
CDR3 DNA: TGTGCCAGCAGTTCCGGACTAGCGGGAGGGAAAGTCTACGAGCAGTACTTC

clone size: .
J gene: TRBJ1-1
D gene: TRBD1
V gene: TRBV19
CDR3 protein: CASANRGTEAFF
CDR3 DNA: TGTGCCAGTGCAAACAGGGGAACTGAAGCTTTCTTT

clone size: .
J gene: TRBJ1-4
D gene: .
V gene: TRBV25-1
CDR3 protein: CASSDFVRTNEKLFF
CDR3 DNA: TGTGCCAGCAGTGATTTTGTCCGGACTAATGAAAAACTGTTTTTT

clone size: .
J gene: TRBJ1-6
D gene: TRBD1
V gene: TRBV6-1
CDR3 protein: CATIQGASGSPLHF
CDR3 DNA: TGTGCCACAATCCAGGGGGCGAGCGGATCACCCCTCCACTTT

clone size: .
J gene: TRBJ2-7
D gene: TRBD2
V gene: TRBV14
CDR3 protein: CASSQGLSSGSYEQYF
CDR3 DNA: TGTGCCAGCAGCCAAGGTTTGTCTAGCGGCTCCTACGAGCAGTACTTC

clone size: many
J gene: TRBJ1-4
D gene: .
V gene: TRBV28
CDR3 protein: CASSTTGSGEKLFF
CDR3 DNA: TGTGCCAGCAGTACAACAGGGTCGGGTGAAAAACTGTTTTTT

clone size: many
J gene: TRBJ2-1
D gene: .
V gene: TRBV18
CDR3 protein: CASSPSSEGRNEQFF
CDR3 DNA: TGTGCCAGCTCACCTTCTAGCGAGGGTCGGAATGAGCAGTTCTTC

clone size: many
J gene: TRBJ2-7
D gene: TRBD2
V gene: TRBV20-1
CDR3 protein: CSAREGGLAGSYEQYF
CDR3 DNA: TGCAGTGCTAGAGAGGGGGGACTAGCGGGGAGCTACGAGCAGTACTTC

clone size: many
J gene: TRBJ2-3
D gene: TRBD2
V gene: TRBV7-6
CDR3 protein: CASSITGTSPQYF
CDR3 DNA: TGTGCCAGCAGCATAACCGGGACTAGTCCGCAGTATTTT

clone size: .
J gene: TRBJ2-1
D gene: .
V gene: TRBV29-1
CDR3 protein: CSVRDGPSDEQFF
CDR3 DNA: TGCAGCGTGCGGGACGGACCATCGGATGAGCAGTTCTTC

clone size: few
J gene: TRBJ1-4
D gene: .
V gene: TRBV11-3
CDR3 protein: CASSLDSSNEKLFF
CDR3 DNA: TGTGCCAGCAGCTTAGATAGCTCAAATGAAAAACTGTTTTTT

clone size: many
J gene: TRBJ2-1
D gene: TRBD2
V gene: TRBV7-2
CDR3 protein: CASSTGTSGIEQFF
CDR3 DNA: TGTGCCAGCAGCACGGGGACTAGCGGGATCGAGCAGTTCTTC

clone size: many
J gene: TRBJ2-7
D gene: TRBD2
V gene: TRBV2
CDR3 protein: CASERGGVAYEQYF
CDR3 DNA: TGTGCCAGCGAGCGGGGGGGGGTCGCCTACGAGCAGTACTTC

clone size: many
J gene: TRBJ1-2
D gene: .
V gene: TRBV28
CDR3 protein: CASSLGGRSGVGYTF
CDR3 DNA: TGTGCCAGCAGTCTAGGGGGGCGCTCCGGGGTCGGCTACACCTTC

clone size: many
J gene: TRBJ2-7
D gene: .
V gene: TRBV3-1
CDR3 protein: CASSLRTSPGYEQYF
CDR3 DNA: TGTGCCAGCAGCCTACGGACAAGCCCTGGCTACGAGCAGTACTTC

clone size: .
J gene: TRBJ2-2
D gene: TRBD2
V gene: TRBV3-1
CDR3 protein: CASKMGREGRTGELFF
CDR3 DNA: TGTGCCAGCAAGATGGGGCGGGAGGGCCGGACCGGGGAGCTGTTTTTT

clone size: many
J gene: TRBJ2-7
D gene: TRBD2
V gene: TRBV5-1
CDR3 protein: CASSLELAGSSYEQYF
CDR3 DNA: TGCGCCAGCAGCTTGGAACTAGCGGGAAGCTCCTACGAGCAGTACTTC

clone size: many
J gene: TRBJ2-3
D gene: .
V gene: TRBV6-2/TRBV6-3
CDR3 protein: CASRGPDTQYF
CDR3 DNA: TGTGCCAGTAGGGGACCAGATACGCAGTATTTT

clone size: many
J gene: TRBJ1-2
D gene: .
V gene: TRBV28
CDR3 protein: CASSLSQGGPNYGYTF
CDR3 DNA: TGTGCCAGCAGTTTATCTCAGGGTGGGCCTAACTATGGCTACACCTTC

clone size: .
J gene: TRBJ2-2
D gene: .
V gene: TRBV5-1
CDR3 protein: CASSSGSSHTGELFF
CDR3 DNA: TGCGCCAGCAGCTCCGGTTCATCCCACACCGGGGAGCTGTTTTTT